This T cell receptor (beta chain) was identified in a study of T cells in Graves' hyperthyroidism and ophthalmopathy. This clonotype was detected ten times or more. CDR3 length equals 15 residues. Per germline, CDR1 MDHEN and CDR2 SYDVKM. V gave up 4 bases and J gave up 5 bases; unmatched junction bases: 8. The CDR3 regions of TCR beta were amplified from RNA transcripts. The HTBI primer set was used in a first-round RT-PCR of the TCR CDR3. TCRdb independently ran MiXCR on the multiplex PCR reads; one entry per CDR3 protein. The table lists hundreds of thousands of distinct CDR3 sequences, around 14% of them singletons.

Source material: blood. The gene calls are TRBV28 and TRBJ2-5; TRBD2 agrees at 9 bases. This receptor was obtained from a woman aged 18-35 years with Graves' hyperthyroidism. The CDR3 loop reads CASSSLREGGETQYF. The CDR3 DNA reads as TGTGCCAGCAGTTCCCTGCGGGAGGGCGGGGAGACCCAGTACTTC.